This T cell receptor beta chain was recorded in a study of cytomegalovirus exposure and HLA in healthy donors. On this clone itself: Its antigen remains unidentified.

Study-wide results and limits: The finding came from a later analysis; first-cohort TCR clusters tended to co-occur in the 110 or so validation repertoires. Listed as cytomegalovirus-associated were 150 or so TCR beta chains. The study found most TCR sequences rare, yet found some public TCRs in many donors.

The donors formed part of the approximately 130-subject validation cohort, distinct from the roughly 700-subject first cohort. The repertoire was sequenced with immunoSEQ multiplex PCR; TCRdb's copy has only in-frame clones and lacks some. The sample shows about 84,000 clones, approximately 90% of them seen only once. This CDR3 is 15 amino acids long. Trimming pared 5 bases from V and 7 bases from J, leaving 17 bases between. Germline V gene data show CDR1 as MDHEN and CDR2 as SYDVKM. This receptor was identified in a man aged 25 to 40 in good health and CMV-seronegative. What was sequenced was PBMCs. V and J are TRBV28 and TRBJ2-2; tentative D call: TRBD2 (5 bases). CDR3 nucleotides: TGTGCCAGCAGTCCTACCATCTCGGGGTTCGGGGAGCTGTTTTTT. Translation: CASSPTISGFGELFF.